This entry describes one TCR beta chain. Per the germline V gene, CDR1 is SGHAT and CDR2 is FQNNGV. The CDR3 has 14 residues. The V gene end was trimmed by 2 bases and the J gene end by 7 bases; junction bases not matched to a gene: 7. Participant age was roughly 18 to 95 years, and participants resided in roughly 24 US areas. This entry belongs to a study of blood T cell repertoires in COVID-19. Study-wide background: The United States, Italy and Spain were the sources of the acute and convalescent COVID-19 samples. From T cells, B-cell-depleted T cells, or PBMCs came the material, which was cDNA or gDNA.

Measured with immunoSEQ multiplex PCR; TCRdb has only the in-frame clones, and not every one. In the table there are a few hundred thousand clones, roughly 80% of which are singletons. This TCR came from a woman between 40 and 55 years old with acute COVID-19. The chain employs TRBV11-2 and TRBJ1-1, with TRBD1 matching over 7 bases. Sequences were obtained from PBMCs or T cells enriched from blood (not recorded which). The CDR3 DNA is TGTGCCAGCAGCTTACCGTGGGACAGCAGTGAAGCTTTCTTT. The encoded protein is CASSLPWDSSEAFF.